What follows describes a single T cell receptor beta chain. V lost 4 bases to trimming and J lost 4 bases, with 5 bases between them. The CDR3 sequence is 12 residues long. CDR1 GTSNPN and CDR2 SVGIG come from the germline V gene (reference sequence). The protocol was immunoSEQ multiplex PCR, while the TCRdb copy is restricted to in-frame clones and leaves out a portion. The data contain around 400,000 clones, 85% to 90% of them singletons. This sample was taken from a study of blood T cell repertoires in COVID-19. In the study overall: Sources were T cells, B-cell-depleted T cells, or PBMCs; the material itself was cDNA or gDNA.

Adults between roughly 18 and 89 years of age took part from about two dozen US areas. The source of this sequence is a woman in her 30s who had recovered from COVID-19. Sample: PBMCs or T cells enriched from blood (not recorded which). This chain connects TRBV30 to TRBJ2-6, with unresolved D. Written as DNA, the CDR3 is TGTGCCTGGACCCAGGGGGCCAACGTCCTGACTTTC. This translates into CAWTQGANVLTF.